This TCR beta chain was documented in a study of blood T cell repertoires in COVID-19. As for the study in general: The study drew acute and convalescent COVID-19 samples from the United States, Italy and Spain. PBMCs, B-cell-depleted T cells, or T cells provided the cDNA or gDNA that made up the material.

This clone has more than one count but fewer than ten. CDR1 is LNHDA and CDR2 is SQIVND in the germline V gene (reference sequence). V lost 4 bases to trimming and J lost 4 bases, with 14 bases between them. The CDR3 sequence is 15 residues long. Sequencing used immunoSEQ multiplex PCR; TCRdb keeps in-frame clones, though not all of them. The top ten hold about 2.7% of the sample, which has about 53,000 clones, about nine tenths seen once. The clonotype comes from an older man with acute or convalescent COVID-19. Sequencing was done on a sample of peripheral blood. The chain uses TRBV19 and TRBJ1-5; D is possibly TRBD1 (6 bases). CDR3 DNA sequence: TGTGCCAGTAGTACCGGGGGGGGCCTGAATCAGCCCCAGCATTTT. This codes for CASSTGGGLNQPQHF.